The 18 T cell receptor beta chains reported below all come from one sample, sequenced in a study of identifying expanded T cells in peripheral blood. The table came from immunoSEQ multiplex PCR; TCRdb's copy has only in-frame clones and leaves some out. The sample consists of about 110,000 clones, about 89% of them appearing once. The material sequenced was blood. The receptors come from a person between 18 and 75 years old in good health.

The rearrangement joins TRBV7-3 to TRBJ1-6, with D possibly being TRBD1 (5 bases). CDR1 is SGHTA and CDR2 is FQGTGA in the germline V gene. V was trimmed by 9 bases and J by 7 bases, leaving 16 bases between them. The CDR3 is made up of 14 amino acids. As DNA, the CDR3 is TGTGCCAGGTCGGAGGGGAGGGAGAATTCACCCCTCCACTTT. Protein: CARSEGRENSPLHF.

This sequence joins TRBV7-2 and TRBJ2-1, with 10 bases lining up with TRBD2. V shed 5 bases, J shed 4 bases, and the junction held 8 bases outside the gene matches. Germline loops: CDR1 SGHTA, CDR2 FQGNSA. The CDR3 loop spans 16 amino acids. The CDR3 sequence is CASSPVAAGGYNEQFF. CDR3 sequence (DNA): TGTGCCAGCAGCCCTGTCGCAGCGGGGGGGTACAATGAGCAGTTCTTC.

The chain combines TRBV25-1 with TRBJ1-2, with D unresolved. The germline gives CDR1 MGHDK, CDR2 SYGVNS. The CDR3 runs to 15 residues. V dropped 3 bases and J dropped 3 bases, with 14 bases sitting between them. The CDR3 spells CASSDPAVPDYGYTF. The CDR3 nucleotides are TGTGCCAGCAGTGACCCAGCGGTCCCCGACTATGGCTACACCTTC.

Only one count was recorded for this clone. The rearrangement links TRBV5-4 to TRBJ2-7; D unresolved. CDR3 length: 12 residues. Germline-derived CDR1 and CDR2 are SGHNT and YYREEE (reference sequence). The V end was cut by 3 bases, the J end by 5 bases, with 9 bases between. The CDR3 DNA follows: TGTGCCAGCAGCTCGGCCTTGAACGAGCAGTACTTC. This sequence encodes CASSSALNEQYF.

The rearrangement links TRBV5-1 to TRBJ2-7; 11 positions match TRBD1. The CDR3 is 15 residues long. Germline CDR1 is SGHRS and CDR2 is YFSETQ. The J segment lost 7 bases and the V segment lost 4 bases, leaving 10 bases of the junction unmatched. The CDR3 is CASSERTGGGPEQYF. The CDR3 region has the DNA TGCGCCAGCAGCGAAAGGACAGGGGGCGGCCCGGAGCAGTACTTC.

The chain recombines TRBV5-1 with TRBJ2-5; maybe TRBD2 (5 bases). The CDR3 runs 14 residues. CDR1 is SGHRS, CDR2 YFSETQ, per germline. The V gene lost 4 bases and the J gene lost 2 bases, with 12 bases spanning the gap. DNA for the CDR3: TGCGCCAGCAGCCCCTGGACGGGACAAGAGACCCAGTACTTC. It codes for CASSPWTGQETQYF.

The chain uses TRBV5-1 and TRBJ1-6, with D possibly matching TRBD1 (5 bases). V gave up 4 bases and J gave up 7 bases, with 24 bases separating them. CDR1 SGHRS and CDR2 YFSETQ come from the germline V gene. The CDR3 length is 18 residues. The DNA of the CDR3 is TGCGCCAGCAGCAGGATAGGCAACTCCGACAGTACAAATTCACCCCTCCACTTT. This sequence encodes CASSRIGNSDSTNSPLHF. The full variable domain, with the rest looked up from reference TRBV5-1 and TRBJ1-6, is KAGVTQTPRYLIKTRGQQVTLSCSPISGHRSVSWYQQTPGQGLQFLFEYFSETQRNKGNFPGRFSGRQFSNSRSEMNVSTLELGDSALYLCASSRIGNSDSTNSPLHFGNGTRLTVT.

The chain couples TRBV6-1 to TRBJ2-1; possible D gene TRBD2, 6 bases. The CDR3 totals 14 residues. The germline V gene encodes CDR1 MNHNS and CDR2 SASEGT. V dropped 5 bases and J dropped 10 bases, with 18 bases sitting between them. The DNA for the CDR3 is TGTGCCAGCAGTTATCGGGGGTCAGAGGAGGAGCAGTTCTTC. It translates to CASSYRGSEEEQFF.

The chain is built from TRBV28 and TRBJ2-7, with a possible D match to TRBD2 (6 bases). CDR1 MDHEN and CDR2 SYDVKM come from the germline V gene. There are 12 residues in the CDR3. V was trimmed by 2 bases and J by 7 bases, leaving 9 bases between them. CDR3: CASSLGAGEQYF. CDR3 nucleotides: TGTGCCAGCAGTTTAGGGGCGGGGGAGCAGTACTTC.

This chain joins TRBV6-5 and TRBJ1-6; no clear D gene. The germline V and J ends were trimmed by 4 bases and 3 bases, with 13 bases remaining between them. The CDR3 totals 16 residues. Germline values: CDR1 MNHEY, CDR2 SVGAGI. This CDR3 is CASSSTPASYNSPLHF. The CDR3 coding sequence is TGTGCCAGCAGTTCGACACCGGCCAGCTATAATTCACCCCTCCACTTT.

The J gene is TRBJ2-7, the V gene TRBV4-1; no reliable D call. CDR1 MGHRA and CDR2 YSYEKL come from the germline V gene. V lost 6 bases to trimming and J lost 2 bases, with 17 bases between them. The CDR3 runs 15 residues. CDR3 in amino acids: CASSDMTGQAYEQYF. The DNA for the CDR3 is TGCGCCAGCAGTGATATGACCGGGCAAGCCTACGAGCAGTACTTC.

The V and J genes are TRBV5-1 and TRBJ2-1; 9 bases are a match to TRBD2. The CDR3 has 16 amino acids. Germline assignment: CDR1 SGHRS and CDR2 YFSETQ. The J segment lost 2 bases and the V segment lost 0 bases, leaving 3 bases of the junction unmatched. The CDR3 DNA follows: TGCGCCAGCAGCTTGGTGGCGGGGGGGCCCTACAATGAGCAGTTCTTC. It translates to CASSLVAGGPYNEQFF.

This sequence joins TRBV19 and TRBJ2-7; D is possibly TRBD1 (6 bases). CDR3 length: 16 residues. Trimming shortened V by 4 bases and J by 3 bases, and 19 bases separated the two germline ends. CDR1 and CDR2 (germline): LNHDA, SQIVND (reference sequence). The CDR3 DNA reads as TGTGCCAGTAGTACTTCAACTGGACAGCCTTACTACGAGCAGTACTTC. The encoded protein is CASSTSTGQPYYEQYF.

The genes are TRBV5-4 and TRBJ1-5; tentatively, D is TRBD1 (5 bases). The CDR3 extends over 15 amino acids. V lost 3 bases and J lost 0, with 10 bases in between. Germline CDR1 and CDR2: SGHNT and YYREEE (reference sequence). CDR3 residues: CASSWGPFSNQPQHF. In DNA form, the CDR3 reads TGTGCCAGCAGCTGGGGCCCTTTTAGCAATCAGCCCCAGCATTTT.

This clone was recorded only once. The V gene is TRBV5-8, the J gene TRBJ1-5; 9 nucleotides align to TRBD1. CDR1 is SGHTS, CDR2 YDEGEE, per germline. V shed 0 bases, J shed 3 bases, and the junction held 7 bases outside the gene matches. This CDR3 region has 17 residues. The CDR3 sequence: CASSLGTGVNYNQPQHF. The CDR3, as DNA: TGTGCCAGCAGCTTGGGGACAGGGGTAAATTACAATCAGCCCCAGCATTTT.

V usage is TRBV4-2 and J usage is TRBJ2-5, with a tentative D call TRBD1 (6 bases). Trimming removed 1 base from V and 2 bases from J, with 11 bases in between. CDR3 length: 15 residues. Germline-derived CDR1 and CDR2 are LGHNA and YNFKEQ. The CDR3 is CASSQGRGGQETQYF. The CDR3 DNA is TGTGCCAGCAGCCAAGGACGAGGGGGTCAAGAGACCCAGTACTTC.

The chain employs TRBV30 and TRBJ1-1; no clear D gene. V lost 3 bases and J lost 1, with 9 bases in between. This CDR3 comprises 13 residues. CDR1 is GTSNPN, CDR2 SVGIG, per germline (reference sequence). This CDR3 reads CAWSAHRNTEAFF. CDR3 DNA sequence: TGTGCCTGGAGCGCTCACAGGAACACTGAAGCTTTCTTT.

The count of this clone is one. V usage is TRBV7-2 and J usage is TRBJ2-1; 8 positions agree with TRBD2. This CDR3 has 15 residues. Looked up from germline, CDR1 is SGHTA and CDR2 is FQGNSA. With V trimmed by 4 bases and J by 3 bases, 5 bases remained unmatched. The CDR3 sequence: CASSSRGGLYNEQFF. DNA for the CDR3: TGTGCCAGCAGCTCCCGGGGGGGCCTCTACAATGAGCAGTTCTTC.